Sequencing of this T cell receptor beta chain was carried out in a study of cytomegalovirus exposure and HLA in healthy donors. It was with 60 Vbeta and 13 Jbeta primers that the PCR ran. Clones were sequenced by immunoSEQ multiplex PCR, and TCRdb holds only the in-frame ones, with some missing. The table shows roughly 100,000 clones, with approximately 79% occurring only once. A word on this clone: Antigen: not known.

The trim removed 3 bases at V and 2 bases at J, leaving 4 bases unmatched. Germline V gene sequence: CDR1 SGHTA, CDR2 FQGNSA. The CDR3 totals 14 residues. Study-wide findings and caveats: As a later analysis revealed, the rate of TCR association differed by HLA locus, with DRB1 most and HLA-C fewest.

Input material: PBMCs. The V call is TRBV7-2, the J call TRBJ2-7; the match to TRBD1 covers 7 bases. The receptor comes from a man younger than 45 in good health and CMV-seropositive. CDR3 bases: TGTGCCAGCAGCTTTGGACAGGCAACCTACGAGCAGTACTTC. The encoded protein is CASSFGQATYEQYF.